This entry features one TCR beta chain sequence. Antigen: not known. The entry originates in a study of shared clonotypes between healthy human individuals. Study-level points and caveats: Sequencing of the sorted subsets was shown by rarefaction to be incomplete despite large depth.

Terminally differentiated effector memory CD45RA+ cells were excluded from the naive CD8 cells, which were CD45RO-negative and positively selected for CCR7. DNA at around 190 ng, around 30,000 T cell genomes, went into sorted-subset replicate PCRs. Using immunoSEQ multiplex PCR, the repertoire was profiled, and TCRdb retains in-frame clones only, with some absent. Among about 2.1 million clones, 90% to 95% were seen once, and the ten largest hold under 2%. This TCR came from a man between 18 and 29 years old in good health. Some clones in this sample may be carry-over from other donors' samples. Input material: naive CD8+ T cells from PBMCs.

CDR3 DNA: TGTGCCAGCAGCCTCTGGAGCGAAGACTACGAGCAGTACTTC. It translates to CASSLWSEDYEQYF. The V call is TRBV9, the J call TRBJ2-7; D gene ambiguous. Trimming took 4 bases from V and 3 from J, leaving 14 bases between them. This CDR3 has 14 residues. Germline CDR1 SGDLS, CDR2 YYNGEE.